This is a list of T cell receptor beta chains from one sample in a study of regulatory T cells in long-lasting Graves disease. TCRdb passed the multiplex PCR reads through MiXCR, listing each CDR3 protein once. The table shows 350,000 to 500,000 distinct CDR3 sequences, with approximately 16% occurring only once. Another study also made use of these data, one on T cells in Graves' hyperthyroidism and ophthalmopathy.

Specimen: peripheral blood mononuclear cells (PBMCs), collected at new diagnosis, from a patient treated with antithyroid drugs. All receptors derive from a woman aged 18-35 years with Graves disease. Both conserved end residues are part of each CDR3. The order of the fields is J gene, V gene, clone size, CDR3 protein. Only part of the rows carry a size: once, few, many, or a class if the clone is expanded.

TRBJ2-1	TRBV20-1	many	CSARDQRDSYNEQFF
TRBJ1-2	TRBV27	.	CASSDIGTGYSAYGYTF
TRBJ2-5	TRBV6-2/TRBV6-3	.	CASSYGGFDFQETQYF
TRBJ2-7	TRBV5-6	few	CASSYIQVGLADF
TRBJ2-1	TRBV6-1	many	CASSRRQSGLNEQFF
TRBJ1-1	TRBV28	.	CASRGYATEAFF
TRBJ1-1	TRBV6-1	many	CASSRWTEAFF
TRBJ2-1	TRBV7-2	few	CASSKPGLAGEDEQFF
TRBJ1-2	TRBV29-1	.	CSVPDRDANYGYTF
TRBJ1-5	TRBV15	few	CATSRVGLGTATWDYSNQPQHF
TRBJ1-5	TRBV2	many	CASSEALIRDSDNQPQHF
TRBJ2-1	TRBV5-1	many	CASSFRGKSDNEQFF
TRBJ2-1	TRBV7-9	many	CASSLERVRGYNEQFF
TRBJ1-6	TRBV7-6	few	CASSLAQGGNSPLHF
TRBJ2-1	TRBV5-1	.	CASSSGLAGVRSYEQFF
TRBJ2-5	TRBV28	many	CASRAPLAGTQYF
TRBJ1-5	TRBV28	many	CASSLGGGGAQPQHF
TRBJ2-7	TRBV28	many	CASSRGDYEQYF
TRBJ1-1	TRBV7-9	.	CASSFTTGQGAARAFF
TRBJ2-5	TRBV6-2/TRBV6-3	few	CASSEYIGNQETQYF
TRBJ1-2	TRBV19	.	CAVGTPGGANYGYTF
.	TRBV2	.	CASSVQGARETQYF
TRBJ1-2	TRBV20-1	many	CSASWQYDGYTF
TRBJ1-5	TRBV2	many	CASSHDRGRQPQHF
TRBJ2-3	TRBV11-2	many	CASSLPGTSPDTQYF
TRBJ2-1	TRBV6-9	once	CASSYGPEGNEQFF
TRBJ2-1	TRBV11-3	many	CASSLVTEYNEQFF
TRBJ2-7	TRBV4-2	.	CASSLERASEQYF
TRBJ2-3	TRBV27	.	CASSLSFFSLGQGDDTQYF
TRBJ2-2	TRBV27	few	CASPWRAGELFF
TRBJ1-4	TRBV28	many	CASSFIGGGSEKLFF
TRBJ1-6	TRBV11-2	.	CASRSTGPTLHF
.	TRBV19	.	CATPAGGAEQYF
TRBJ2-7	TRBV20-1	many	CSARASGSYEQYF
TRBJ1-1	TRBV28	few	CASQNSGQLLFLKAFF
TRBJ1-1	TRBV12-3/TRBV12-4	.	CASSQTGTEAFF
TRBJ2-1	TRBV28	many	CASSIRIGLAGYNEQFF
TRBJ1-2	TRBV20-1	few	CSAKGTGYGYTF
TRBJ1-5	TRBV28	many	CASSLWGDGNQPQHF
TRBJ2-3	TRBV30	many	CAWRRSTDTQYF
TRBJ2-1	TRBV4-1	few	CASSQGQTSYNEQFF
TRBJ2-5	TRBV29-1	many	CSVESTQREAQETQYF
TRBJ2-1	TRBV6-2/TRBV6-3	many	CAGARTSANEQFF
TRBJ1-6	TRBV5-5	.	CASSLTGTMAPLHF
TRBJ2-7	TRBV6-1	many	CASSDGWKSYEQYF
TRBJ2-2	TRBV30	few	CAWNSANTGELFF
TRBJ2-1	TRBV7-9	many	CASSLGGLTANEQFF
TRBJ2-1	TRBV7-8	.	CASSPRGQQSGLINEQFF
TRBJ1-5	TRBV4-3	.	CASSQGTAHQPQHF
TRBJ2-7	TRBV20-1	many	CSARGWDPGQYF
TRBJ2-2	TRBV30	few	CAWSASGFSSHPFTGELFF